One sample yielded the 17 T cell receptor beta chains listed below, sequenced in a study of identical twins. One entry per CDR3 protein, called by TCRdb with MiXCR from the 5' RACE reads. The sample carries around 1.7 million distinct CDR3 sequences, around 33% recorded once. Sequencing input: cord blood. These receptors were obtained from a newborn girl in good health.

This clonotype has just a few counts. V usage is TRBV7-9 and J usage is TRBJ2-7, with 8 positions matching TRBD2. The germline CDR1 and CDR2 sequences are SEHNR and FQNEAQ (reference sequence). This CDR3 contains 16 residues. Germline trimming cut 5 bases from V and 2 bases from J; bases unmatched to any gene: 11. CDR3 loop: CASSRTSPNLTYEQYF. CDR3 bases: TGTGCCAGCAGCCGGACTAGCCCCAATTTGACCTACGAGCAGTACTTC. The full variable domain, its missing parts supplied by reference TRBV7-9 and TRBJ2-7, is DTGVSQNPRHKITKRGQNVTFRCDPISEHNRLYWYRQTLGQGPEFLTYFQNEAQLEKSRLLSDRFSAERPKGSFSTLEIQRTEQGDSAMYLCASSRTSPNLTYEQYFGPGTRLTVT.

The V call is TRBV20-1, the J call TRBJ2-7, with D tentatively TRBD2 (5 bases). Trimming shortened V by 1 base and J by 3 bases, and 16 bases separated the two germline ends. The CDR3 consists of 15 residues. Germline V CDR1 and CDR2: DFQATT, SNEGSKA (reference sequence). The CDR3 region is CSARGAGQAFYEQYF. CDR3 DNA sequence: TGCAGTGCTAGAGGTGCGGGCCAGGCCTTCTACGAGCAGTACTTC.

This chain uses TRBV11-2 with TRBJ2-3; weak D call: TRBD1 (6 bases). Trimming stripped 5 bases from V and 5 bases from J, with 17 bases between. The CDR3 is made up of 15 amino acids. CDR1 is SGHAT and CDR2 is FQNNGV in the germline V gene. CDR3 bases: TGTGCCAGCAGCGCCCACCAGGGGAGTGTAGATACGCAGTATTTT. This gives the protein CASSAHQGSVDTQYF. Together with reference TRBV11-2 and TRBJ2-3, the CDR3 gives the full variable domain: EAGVAQSPRYKIIEKRQSVAFWCNPISGHATLYWYQQILGQGPKLLIQFQNNGVVDDSQLPKDRFSAERLKGVDSTLKIQPAKLEDSAVYLCASSAHQGSVDTQYFGPGTRLTVL.

This clonotype turned up a few times. The rearrangement links TRBV13 to TRBJ1-2; 7 bases match TRBD1. Germline V gives CDR1 PRHDT, CDR2 FYEKMQ (reference sequence). V was pared by 4 bases and J by 4 bases, with 9 bases of the junction left unmatched. The CDR3 covers 15 residues. The CDR3, as DNA: TGTGCCAGCAGCTCGAACCTGAACAGGGGCTATGGCTACACCTTC. Encoded protein: CASSSNLNRGYGYTF.

The chain combines TRBV2 with TRBJ2-7; tentative D call: TRBD2 (6 bases). Germline CDR1 and CDR2: SNHLY and FYNNEI. The CDR3 has 14 amino acids. V was pared by 4 bases and J by 7 bases, with 17 bases between. CDR3 bases: TGTGCCAGCAGTGCGCTAGCGATTAGCTCAGAGCAGTACTTC. It encodes CASSALAISSEQYF.

The genes are TRBV27 and TRBJ2-5; D possibly matches TRBD1 or TRBD2 (5 bases each). V shed 0 bases and J shed 1 base, with 18 bases lying between them. The CDR3 consists of 18 residues. Per the germline V gene, CDR1 is MNHEY and CDR2 is SMNVEV (reference sequence). The CDR3 spells CASSLSGLRGPFQETQYF. In nucleotides, the CDR3 is TGTGCCAGCAGTTTATCAGGCCTACGGGGCCCCTTCCAAGAGACCCAGTACTTC.

This rearrangement joins TRBV24-1 to TRBJ2-1; TRBD2 matches at 11 bases. Trimming at V came to 3 bases and at J to 4 bases, leaving 7 bases not matched to a gene. From germline, CDR1 is KGHDR and CDR2 SFDVKD. This CDR3 comprises 17 residues. This CDR3 reads CATSDTRTSGFYNEQFF. CDR3 DNA sequence: TGTGCCACCAGTGATACAAGGACTAGCGGGTTTTACAATGAGCAGTTCTTC.

The CDR3 is CASSIPRRPTEAFF. DNA of the CDR3: TGTGCCAGCAGTATACCAAGGAGACCCACTGAAGCTTTCTTT. The V and J genes are TRBV7-2 and TRBJ1-1; no clear D. Looked up from germline, CDR1 is SGHTA and CDR2 is FQGNSA. V was shortened by 6 bases and J by 4 bases, with 15 bases between the two germline ends. CDR3 length: 14 amino acids. The full variable domain, with the rest looked up from reference TRBV7-2 and TRBJ1-1, is GAGVSQSPSNKVTEKGKDVELRCDPISGHTALYWYRQSLGQGLEFLIYFQGNSAPDKSGLPSDRFSAERTGGSVSTLTIQRTQQEDSAVYLCASSIPRRPTEAFFGQGTRLTVV.

This clonotype was recorded a few times. The CDR3 coding sequence is TGTGCCAGCAGCCAAGTATTTTACAGGGGAGATAACTATGGCTACACCTTC. Its protein product is CASSQVFYRGDNYGYTF. The chain combines TRBV4-2 with TRBJ1-2; 7 bases align to TRBD1. This CDR3 has 17 amino acids. The V gene end was trimmed by 1 base and the J gene end by 1 base; junction bases not matched to a gene: 9. Germline CDR1 and CDR2: LGHNA and YNFKEQ.

The chain combines TRBV25-1 with TRBJ2-7; 10 bases fit TRBD1. Looked up from germline, CDR1 is MGHDK and CDR2 is SYGVNS. The CDR3 consists of 17 residues. V was pared by 0 bases and J by 2 bases, with 7 bases of the junction left unmatched. The CDR3 bases are TGTGCCAGCAGTGAATATCCGGGACAGGGGATACCCTACGAGCAGTACTTC. Protein product: CASSEYPGQGIPYEQYF.

This clonotype has a handful of counts. The gene calls are TRBV21-1 and TRBJ2-1; the table's D call TRBD2 went unverified against the DNA. TRBV21-1 is listed as a pseudogene. The CDR3 extends over 19 amino acids. The CDR3 sequence is CASSNVSSGRKSSYNEQFF. Written as DNA, the CDR3 is TGTGCCAGCAGCAATGTTTCTAGCGGGAGGAAGAGCTCCTACAATGAGCAGTTCTTC.

This clonotype has more than one count but fewer than ten. J is TRBJ2-7 and V is TRBV24-1; no clear D. The CDR3 is 12 residues long. Germline-derived CDR1 and CDR2 are KGHDR and SFDVKD. Trimming removed 6 bases at V and 11 bases at J, with 16 bases between. The CDR3 reads CATSTSSAIKYF. In DNA form, the CDR3 reads TGTGCCACCAGTACCTCGTCGGCGATCAAGTACTTC.

This chain links TRBV3-1 with TRBJ2-1; TRBD2 might be the D (6 bases). V was cut by 0 bases and J by 2 bases, with 14 bases left in between. CDR3 length equals 17 residues. Germline V gives CDR1 LGHDT, CDR2 YNNKEL (reference sequence). CDR3 residues: CASSQEPLASAYNEQFF. For the CDR3, the DNA is TGTGCCAGCAGCCAAGAGCCCCTAGCGTCGGCCTACAATGAGCAGTTCTTC.

V gene TRBV4-2 combines with J gene TRBJ1-5; D is perhaps TRBD1 (6 bases). Germline V gives CDR1 LGHNA, CDR2 YNFKEQ. The CDR3 totals 17 residues. Trimming took off 0 bases at V and 4 bases at J, with 16 bases between the two ends. The CDR3 here is CASSQDPSVRGNQPQHF. The DNA of the CDR3 is TGTGCCAGCAGCCAAGATCCCTCTGTCAGGGGAAATCAGCCCCAGCATTTT.

This clonotype was recorded a few times. This rearrangement joins TRBV20-1 to TRBJ1-6; D perhaps matches TRBD1 (6 bases). Trimming left V 7 bases short and J 4 bases short, with 14 bases between. The germline gives CDR1 DFQATT, CDR2 SNEGSKA (reference sequence). The CDR3 is 14 residues long. The CDR3: CSVTGRAYNSPLHF. CDR3 DNA: TGCAGTGTAACAGGGCGGGCTTATAATTCACCCCTCCACTTT.

This chain links TRBV21-1 with TRBJ1-5; no check of the table's D call, TRBD1, against the DNA was made. TRBV21-1 corresponds to a pseudogene. This CDR3 contains 15 residues. The CDR3 coding sequence is TGTGCCAGCAGCAAATTTCCCCTCATGAATCAGCCCCAGCATTTT. This translates into CASSKFPLMNQPQHF.

In this sample, this clonotype turned up a few times. The chain joins TRBV12-3 or TRBV12-4 to TRBJ1-1; 7 bases line up with TRBD1. V gave up 7 bases and J gave up 0 bases; unmatched junction bases: 5. The CDR3 has 14 amino acids. CDR3 coding DNA: TGTGCCAGCAATCCGACAGGGTTGAACACTGAAGCTTTCTTT. Protein: CASNPTGLNTEAFF.